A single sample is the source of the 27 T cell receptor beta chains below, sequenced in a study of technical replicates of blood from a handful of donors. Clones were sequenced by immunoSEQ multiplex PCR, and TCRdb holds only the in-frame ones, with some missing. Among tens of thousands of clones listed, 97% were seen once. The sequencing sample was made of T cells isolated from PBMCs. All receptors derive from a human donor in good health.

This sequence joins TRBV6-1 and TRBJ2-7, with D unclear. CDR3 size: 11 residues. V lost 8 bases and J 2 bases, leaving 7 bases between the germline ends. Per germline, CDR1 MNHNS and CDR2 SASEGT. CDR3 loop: CASRFPYEQYF. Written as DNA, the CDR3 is TGTGCCAGCCGGTTCCCCTACGAGCAGTACTTC.

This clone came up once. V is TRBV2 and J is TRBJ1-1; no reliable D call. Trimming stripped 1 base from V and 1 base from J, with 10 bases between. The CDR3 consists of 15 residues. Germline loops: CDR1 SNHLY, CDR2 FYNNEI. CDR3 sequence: CASSEGGAQNTEAFF. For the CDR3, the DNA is TGTGCCAGCAGTGAAGGCGGTGCCCAGAACACTGAAGCTTTCTTT.

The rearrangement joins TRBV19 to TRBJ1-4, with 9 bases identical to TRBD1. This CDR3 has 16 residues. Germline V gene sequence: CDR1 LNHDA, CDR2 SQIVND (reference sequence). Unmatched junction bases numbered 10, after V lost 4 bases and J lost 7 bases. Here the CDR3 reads CASSSQTGGASEKLFF. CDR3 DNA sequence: TGTGCCAGTAGTAGCCAAACAGGGGGCGCGTCTGAAAAACTGTTTTTT. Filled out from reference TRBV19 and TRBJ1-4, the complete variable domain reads DGGITQSPKYLFRKEGQNVTLSCEQNLNHDAMYWYRQDPGQGLRLIYYSQIVNDFQKGDIAEGYSVSREKKESFPLTVTSAQKNPTAFYLCASSSQTGGASEKLFFGSGTQLSVL.

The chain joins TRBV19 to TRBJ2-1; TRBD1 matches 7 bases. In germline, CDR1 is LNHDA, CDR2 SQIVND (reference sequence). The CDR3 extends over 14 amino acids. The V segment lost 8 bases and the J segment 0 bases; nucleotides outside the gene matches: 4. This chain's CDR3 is CASSRQGSYNEQFF. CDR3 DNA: TGTGCCAGTTCGCGACAGGGCTCCTACAATGAGCAGTTCTTC.

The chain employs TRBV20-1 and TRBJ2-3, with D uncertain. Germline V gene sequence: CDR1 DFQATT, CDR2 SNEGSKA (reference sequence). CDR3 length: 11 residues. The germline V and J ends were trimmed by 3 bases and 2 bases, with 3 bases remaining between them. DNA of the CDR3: TGCAGTGCTAGCCTCACAGATACGCAGTATTTT. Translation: CSASLTDTQYF.

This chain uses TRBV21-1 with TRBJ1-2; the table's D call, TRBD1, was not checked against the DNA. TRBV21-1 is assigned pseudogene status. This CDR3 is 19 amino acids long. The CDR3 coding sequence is TGTGCCAGCAGCAAAATTCCCCGGGGACAGGGACCGACGATCTATGGCTACACCTTC. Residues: CASSKIPRGQGPTIYGYTF.

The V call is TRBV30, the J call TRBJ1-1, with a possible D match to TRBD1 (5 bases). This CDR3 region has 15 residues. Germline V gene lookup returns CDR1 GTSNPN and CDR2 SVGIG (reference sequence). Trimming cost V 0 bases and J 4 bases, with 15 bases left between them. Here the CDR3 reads CAWSVGLQGSTEAFF. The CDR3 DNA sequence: TGTGCCTGGAGTGTAGGGTTGCAGGGTAGCACTGAAGCTTTCTTT.

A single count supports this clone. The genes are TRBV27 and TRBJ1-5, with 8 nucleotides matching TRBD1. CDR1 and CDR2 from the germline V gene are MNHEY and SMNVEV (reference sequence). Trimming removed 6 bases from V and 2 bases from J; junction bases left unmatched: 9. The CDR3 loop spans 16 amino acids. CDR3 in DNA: TGTGCCAGCAGCGAGGACAGGGTAGAAGGCAATCAGCCCCAGCATTTT. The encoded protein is CASSEDRVEGNQPQHF.

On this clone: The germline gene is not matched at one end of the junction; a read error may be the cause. The CDR3: CASSSRTGENYSYTF. The CDR3 nucleotides read TGTGCCAGCAGCTCCCGGACAGGGGAGAACTATAGCTACACCTTC. This chain joins TRBV11-3 and TRBJ1-2, with 9 bases fitting TRBD1. CDR1 is SGHNT, CDR2 YENEEA, per germline. CDR3 length: 15 residues.

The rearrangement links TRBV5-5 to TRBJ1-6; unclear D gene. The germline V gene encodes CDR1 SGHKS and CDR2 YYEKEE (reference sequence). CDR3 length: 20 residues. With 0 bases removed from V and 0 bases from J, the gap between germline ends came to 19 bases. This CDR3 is CASSLASNSSFYSYNSPLHF. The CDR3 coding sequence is TGTGCCAGCAGCTTGGCCAGCAACAGCAGCTTCTACTCCTATAATTCACCCCTCCACTTT.

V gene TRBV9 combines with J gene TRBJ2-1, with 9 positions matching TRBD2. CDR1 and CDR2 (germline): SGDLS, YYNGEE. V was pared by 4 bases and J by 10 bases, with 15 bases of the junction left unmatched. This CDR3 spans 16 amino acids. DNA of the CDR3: TGTGCCAGCAGCTTTAGTCTAGCGGGATCAGGCGGGGAGCAGTTCTTC. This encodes CASSFSLAGSGGEQFF.

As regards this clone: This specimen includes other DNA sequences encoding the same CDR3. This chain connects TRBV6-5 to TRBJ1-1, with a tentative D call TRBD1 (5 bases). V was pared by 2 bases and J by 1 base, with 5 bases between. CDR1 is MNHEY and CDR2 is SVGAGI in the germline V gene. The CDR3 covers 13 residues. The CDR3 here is CASSYRGNTEAFF. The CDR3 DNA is TGTGCCAGCAGTTACAGGGGGAACACTGAAGCTTTCTTT.

CDR3 bases: TGTGCCAGCAGCCAAGGGGCGGCCTCCTACAATGAGCAGTTCTTC. Translated: CASSQGAASYNEQFF. V gene TRBV2 combines with J gene TRBJ2-1, with D perhaps TRBD1 (5 bases). CDR1 is SNHLY and CDR2 is FYNNEI in the germline V gene. CDR3 length equals 15 residues. The V gene lost 6 bases and the J gene lost 0 bases, with 12 bases spanning the gap.

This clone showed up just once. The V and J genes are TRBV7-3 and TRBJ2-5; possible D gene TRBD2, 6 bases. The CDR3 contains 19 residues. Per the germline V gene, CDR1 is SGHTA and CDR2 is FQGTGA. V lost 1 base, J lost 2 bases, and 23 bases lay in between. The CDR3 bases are TGTGCCAGCAGCTTAATGGGCGGGGCCGCGGTCGGGCCACAAGAGACCCAGTACTTC. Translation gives CASSLMGGAAVGPQETQYF.

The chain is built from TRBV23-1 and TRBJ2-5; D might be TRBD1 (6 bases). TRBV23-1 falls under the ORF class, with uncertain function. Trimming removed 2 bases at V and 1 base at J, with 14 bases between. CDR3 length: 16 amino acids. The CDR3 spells CASSQVPGQPQETQYF. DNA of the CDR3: TGCGCCAGCAGTCAAGTTCCGGGACAACCCCAAGAGACCCAGTACTTC.

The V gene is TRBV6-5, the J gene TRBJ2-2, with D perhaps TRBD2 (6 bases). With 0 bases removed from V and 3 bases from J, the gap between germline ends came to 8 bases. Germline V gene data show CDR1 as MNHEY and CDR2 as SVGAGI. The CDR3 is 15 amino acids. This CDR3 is CASSYSGGDTGELFF. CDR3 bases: TGTGCCAGCAGTTACTCCGGGGGTGACACCGGGGAGCTGTTTTTT.

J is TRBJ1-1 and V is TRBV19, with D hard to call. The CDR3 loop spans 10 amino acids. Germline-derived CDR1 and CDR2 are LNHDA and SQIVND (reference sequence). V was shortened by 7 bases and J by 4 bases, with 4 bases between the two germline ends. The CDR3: CASTGTEAFF. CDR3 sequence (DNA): TGTGCCAGTACGGGCACTGAAGCTTTCTTT.

The CDR3 sequence: CASRGDRENTEAFF. In nucleotides, the CDR3 is TGTGCCAGCAGAGGAGACAGAGAGAACACTGAAGCTTTCTTT. This chain uses TRBV6-5 with TRBJ1-1; the D gene is possibly TRBD1 (5 bases). V gave up 6 bases and J gave up 1 base, with 12 bases separating them. The CDR3 has 14 residues. Germline CDR1 is MNHEY and CDR2 is SVGAGI.

In nucleotides, the CDR3 is TGTGCCAGCAGTGAAGTTTTCGGGAGATCTTTCAATGAGCAGTTCTTC. This codes for CASSEVFGRSFNEQFF. This chain uses TRBV6-1 with TRBJ2-1, with a weak D call TRBD2 (6 bases). Per the germline V gene, CDR1 is MNHNS and CDR2 is SASEGT. Deletions cut 1 base from V and 6 bases from J, with 16 bases between. The CDR3 is 16 amino acids.

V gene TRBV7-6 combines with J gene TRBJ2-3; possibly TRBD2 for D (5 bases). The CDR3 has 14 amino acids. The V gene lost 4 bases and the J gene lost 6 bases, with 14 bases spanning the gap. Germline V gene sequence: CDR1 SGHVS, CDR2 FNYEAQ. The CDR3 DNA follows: TGTGCCAGCAGCTCTCCATCGGGGTCGGATACGCAGTATTTT. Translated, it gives CASSSPSGSDTQYF.

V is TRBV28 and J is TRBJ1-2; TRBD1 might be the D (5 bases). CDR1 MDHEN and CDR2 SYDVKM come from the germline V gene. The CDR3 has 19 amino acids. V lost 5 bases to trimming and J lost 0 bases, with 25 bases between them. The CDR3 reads CASSRGWTGGEVANYGYTF. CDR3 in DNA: TGTGCCAGCAGTCGAGGTTGGACGGGAGGGGAAGTGGCTAACTATGGCTACACCTTC.

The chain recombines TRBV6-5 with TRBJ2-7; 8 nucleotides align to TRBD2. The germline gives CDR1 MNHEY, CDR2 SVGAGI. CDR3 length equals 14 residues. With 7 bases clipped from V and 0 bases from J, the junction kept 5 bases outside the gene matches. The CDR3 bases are TGTGCCAGCACCCCGGGGGGGGCCTCCTACGAGCAGTACTTC. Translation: CASTPGGASYEQYF.

The CDR3 is CASSSLREPRTDTQYF. The CDR3 region has the DNA TGTGCCAGCAGTTCCTTGCGGGAGCCACGCACAGATACGCAGTATTTT. This chain connects TRBV27 to TRBJ2-3, with 7 bases that match TRBD2. The germline CDR1 and CDR2 sequences are MNHEY and SMNVEV (reference sequence). The trim removed 4 bases at V and 1 base at J, leaving 8 bases unmatched. There are 16 residues in the CDR3.

CDR3 in DNA: TGTGCCAGCAGTTACGCTGCCGGGACTGGCTACGAGCAGTACTTC. Translation gives CASSYAAGTGYEQYF. This sequence joins TRBV6-6 and TRBJ2-7, with D perhaps TRBD2 (6 bases). Germline lookup yields CDR1 MNHNY and CDR2 SVGAGI (reference sequence). Trimming took off 2 bases at V and 3 bases at J, with 14 bases between the two ends. The CDR3 sequence is 15 residues long.

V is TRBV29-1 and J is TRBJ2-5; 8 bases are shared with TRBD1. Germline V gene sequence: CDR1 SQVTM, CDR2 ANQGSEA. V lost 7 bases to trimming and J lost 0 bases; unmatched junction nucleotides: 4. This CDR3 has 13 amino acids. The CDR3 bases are TGCAGCGCCCTGGACAGGGACCAAGAGACCCAGTACTTC. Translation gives CSALDRDQETQYF.

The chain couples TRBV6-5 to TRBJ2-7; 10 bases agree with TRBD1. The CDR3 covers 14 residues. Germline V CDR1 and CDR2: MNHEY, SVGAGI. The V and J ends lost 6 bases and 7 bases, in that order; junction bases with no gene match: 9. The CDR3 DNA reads TGTGCCAGCAGGGCCGGGACAGGGGTCCAGGAGCAGTACTTC. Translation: CASRAGTGVQEQYF.

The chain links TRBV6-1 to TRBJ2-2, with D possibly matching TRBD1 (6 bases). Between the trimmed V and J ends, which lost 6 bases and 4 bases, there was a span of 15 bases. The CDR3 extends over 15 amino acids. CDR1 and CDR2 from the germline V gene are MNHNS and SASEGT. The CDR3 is CASRAVQGFTGELFF. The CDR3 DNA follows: TGTGCCAGCAGGGCGGTTCAGGGGTTCACCGGGGAGCTGTTTTTT.